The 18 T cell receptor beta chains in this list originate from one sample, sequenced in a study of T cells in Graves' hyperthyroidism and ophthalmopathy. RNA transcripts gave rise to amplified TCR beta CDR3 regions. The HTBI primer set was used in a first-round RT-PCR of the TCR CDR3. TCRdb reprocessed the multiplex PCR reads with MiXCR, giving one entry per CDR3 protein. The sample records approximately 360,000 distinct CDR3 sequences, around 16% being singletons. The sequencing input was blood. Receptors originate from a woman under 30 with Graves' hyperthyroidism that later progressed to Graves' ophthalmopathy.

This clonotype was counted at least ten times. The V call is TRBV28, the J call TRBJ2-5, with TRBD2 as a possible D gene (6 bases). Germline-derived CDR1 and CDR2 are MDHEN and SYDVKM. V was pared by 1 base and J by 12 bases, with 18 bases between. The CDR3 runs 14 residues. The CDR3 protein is CASSLYRLGSIEYF. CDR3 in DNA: TGTGCCAGCAGTTTATACCGACTAGGGAGTATTGAGTACTTC.

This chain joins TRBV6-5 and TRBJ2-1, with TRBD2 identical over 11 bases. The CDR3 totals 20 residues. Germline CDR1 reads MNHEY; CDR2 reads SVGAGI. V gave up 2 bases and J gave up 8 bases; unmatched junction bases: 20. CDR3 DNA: TGTGCCAGCAGTTACCCACTCCACCAAGAGATAGCGGGAGGGGGCGATGAGCAGTTCTTC. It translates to CASSYPLHQEIAGGGDEQFF.

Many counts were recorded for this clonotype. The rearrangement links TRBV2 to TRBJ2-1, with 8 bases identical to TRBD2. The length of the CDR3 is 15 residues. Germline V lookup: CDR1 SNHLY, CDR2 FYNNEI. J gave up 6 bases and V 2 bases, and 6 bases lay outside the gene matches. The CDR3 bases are TGTGCCAGCAGTGAAAGCCTAGCGGGTAGCAATGAGCAGTTCTTC. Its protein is CASSESLAGSNEQFF.

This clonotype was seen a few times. CDR3 nucleotide sequence: TGTGCCAGCAGCCACGGGGTAGGTGAGCAGTTCTTC. Its protein is CASSHGVGEQFF. The rearrangement joins TRBV6-2 or TRBV6-3 to TRBJ2-1, with a tentative D call TRBD2 (5 bases). With 6 bases removed from V and 9 bases from J, the gap between germline ends came to 12 bases. The CDR3 spans 12 residues. Looked up from germline, CDR1 is MNHEY and CDR2 is SVGEGT.

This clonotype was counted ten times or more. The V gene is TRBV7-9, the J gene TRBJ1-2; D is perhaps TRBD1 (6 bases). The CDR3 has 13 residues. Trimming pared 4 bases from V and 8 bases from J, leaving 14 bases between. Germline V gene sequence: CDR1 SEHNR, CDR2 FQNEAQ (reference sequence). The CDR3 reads CASSYGQTEGYTF. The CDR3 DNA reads TGTGCCAGCAGCTACGGACAGACTGAGGGCTACACCTTC.

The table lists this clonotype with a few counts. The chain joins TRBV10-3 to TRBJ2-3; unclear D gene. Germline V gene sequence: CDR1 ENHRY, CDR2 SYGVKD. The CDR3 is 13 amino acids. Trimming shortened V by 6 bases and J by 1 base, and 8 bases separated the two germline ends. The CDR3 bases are TGTGCCATCAGGGAAGGTGGCACAGATACGCAGTATTTT. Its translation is CAIREGGTDTQYF.

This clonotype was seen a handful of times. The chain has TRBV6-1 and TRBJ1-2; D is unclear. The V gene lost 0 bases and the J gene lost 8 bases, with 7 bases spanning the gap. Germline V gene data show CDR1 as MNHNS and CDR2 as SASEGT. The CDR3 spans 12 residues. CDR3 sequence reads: CASSEARPGYTF. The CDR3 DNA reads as TGTGCCAGCAGTGAAGCTAGGCCCGGCTACACCTTC.

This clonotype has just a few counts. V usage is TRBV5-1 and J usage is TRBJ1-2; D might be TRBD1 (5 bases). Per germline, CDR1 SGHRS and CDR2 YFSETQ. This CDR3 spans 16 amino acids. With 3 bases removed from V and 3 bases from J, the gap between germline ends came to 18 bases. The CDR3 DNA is TGCGCCAGCAGCTCTCACCCGGGACGGAACCACTATGGCTACACCTTC. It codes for CASSSHPGRNHYGYTF. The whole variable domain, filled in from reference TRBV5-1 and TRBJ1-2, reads KAGVTQTPRYLIKTRGQQVTLSCSPISGHRSVSWYQQTPGQGLQFLFEYFSETQRNKGNFPGRFSGRQFSNSRSEMNVSTLELGDSALYLCASSSHPGRNHYGYTFGSGTRLTVV.

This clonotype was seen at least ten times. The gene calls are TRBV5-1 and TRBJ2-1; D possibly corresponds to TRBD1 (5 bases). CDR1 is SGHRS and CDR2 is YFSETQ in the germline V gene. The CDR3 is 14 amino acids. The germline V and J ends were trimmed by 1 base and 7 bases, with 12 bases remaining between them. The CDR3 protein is CASSLTAGRNEQFF. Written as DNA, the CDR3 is TGCGCCAGCAGCTTGACAGCAGGGCGAAATGAGCAGTTCTTC.

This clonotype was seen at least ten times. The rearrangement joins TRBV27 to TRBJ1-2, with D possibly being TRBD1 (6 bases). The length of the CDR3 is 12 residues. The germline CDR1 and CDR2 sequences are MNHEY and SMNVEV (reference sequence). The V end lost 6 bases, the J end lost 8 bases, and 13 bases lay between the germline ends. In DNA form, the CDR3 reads TGTGCCAGCAGCCCGGACAGTTTCGGCTACACCTTC. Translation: CASSPDSFGYTF.

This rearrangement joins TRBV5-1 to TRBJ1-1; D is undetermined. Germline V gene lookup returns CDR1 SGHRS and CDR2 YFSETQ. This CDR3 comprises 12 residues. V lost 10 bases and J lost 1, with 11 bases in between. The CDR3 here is CAGTSQNTEAFF. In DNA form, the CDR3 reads TGCGCCGGCACCTCACAGAACACTGAAGCTTTCTTT.

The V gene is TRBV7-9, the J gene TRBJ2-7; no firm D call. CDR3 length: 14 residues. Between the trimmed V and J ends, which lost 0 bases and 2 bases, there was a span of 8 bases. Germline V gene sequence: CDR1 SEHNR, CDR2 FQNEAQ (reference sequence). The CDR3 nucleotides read TGTGCCAGCAGCTTAGCGTCGCGGCCCTACGAGCAGTACTTC. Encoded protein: CASSLASRPYEQYF.

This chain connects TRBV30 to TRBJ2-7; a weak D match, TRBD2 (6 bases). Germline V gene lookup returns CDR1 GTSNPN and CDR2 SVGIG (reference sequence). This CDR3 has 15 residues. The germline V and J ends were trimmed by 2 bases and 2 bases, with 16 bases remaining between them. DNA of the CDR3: TGTGCCTGGAGTCCACTAGCACATCTTGCCTACGAGCAGTACTTC. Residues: CAWSPLAHLAYEQYF.

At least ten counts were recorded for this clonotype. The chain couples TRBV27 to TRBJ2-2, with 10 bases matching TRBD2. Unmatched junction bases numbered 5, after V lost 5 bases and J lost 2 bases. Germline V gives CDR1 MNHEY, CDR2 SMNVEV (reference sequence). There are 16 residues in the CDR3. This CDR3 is CASSQGLAVNTGELFF. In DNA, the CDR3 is TGTGCCAGCAGTCAAGGACTAGCGGTAAACACCGGGGAGCTGTTTTTT.

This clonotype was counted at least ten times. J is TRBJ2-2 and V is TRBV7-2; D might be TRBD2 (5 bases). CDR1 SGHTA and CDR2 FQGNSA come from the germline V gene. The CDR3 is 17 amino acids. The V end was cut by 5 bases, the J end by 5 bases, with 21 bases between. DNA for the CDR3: TGTGCCAGCAGCCTCAGAACTCGGGCTAGCCTTACCGGGGAGCTGTTTTTT. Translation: CASSLRTRASLTGELFF.

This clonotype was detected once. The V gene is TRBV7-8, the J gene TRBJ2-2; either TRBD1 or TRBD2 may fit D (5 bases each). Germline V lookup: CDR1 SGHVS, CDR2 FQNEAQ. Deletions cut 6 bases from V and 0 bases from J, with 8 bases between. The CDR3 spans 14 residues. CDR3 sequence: CASRGPANTGELFF. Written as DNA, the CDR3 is TGTGCCAGCAGGGGACCCGCGAACACCGGGGAGCTGTTTTTT.

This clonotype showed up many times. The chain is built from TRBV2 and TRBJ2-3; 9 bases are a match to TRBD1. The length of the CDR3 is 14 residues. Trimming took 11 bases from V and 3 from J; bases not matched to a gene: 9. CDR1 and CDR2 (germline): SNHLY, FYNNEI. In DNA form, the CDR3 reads TGTGCCGGTCAACAGGGGGCGCTGACAGATACGCAGTATTTT. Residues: CAGQQGALTDTQYF.

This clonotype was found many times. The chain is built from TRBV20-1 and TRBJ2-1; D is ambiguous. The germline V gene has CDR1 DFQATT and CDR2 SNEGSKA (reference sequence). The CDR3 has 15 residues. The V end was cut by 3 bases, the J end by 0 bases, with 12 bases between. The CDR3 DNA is TGCAGTGCTAGTTTCTCCCTAGTCTCCTACAATGAGCAGTTCTTC. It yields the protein CSASFSLVSYNEQFF.